This TCR beta chain came from a study of HIV-infected patients and healthy controls. There are 14 residues in the CDR3. Germline values: CDR1 SGHAT, CDR2 FQNNGV. V dropped 1 base and J dropped 4 bases, with 9 bases sitting between them. TCRdb reprocessed the 5' RACE reads with MiXCR, giving one entry per CDR3 protein. Among 50,000 to 80,000 distinct CDR3 sequences listed, over 15% were seen once. This clonotype was detected a few times. The chain has TRBV11-2 and TRBJ2-3, with D tentatively TRBD1 (5 bases). The clonotype originates from a human donor in good health. The specimen was CD4+ T cells from blood. The CDR3 coding sequence is TGTGCCAGCAGCTTAGTAGGGGCCGCAGATACGCAGTATTTT. Its protein product is CASSLVGAADTQYF.